These 8 T cell receptor beta chains originate from one sample sequenced in a study of cytomegalovirus exposure and HLA in healthy donors. Primers: 60 Vbeta forward and 13 Jbeta reverse. Generated by immunoSEQ multiplex PCR, the TCRdb table keeps only in-frame clones and is missing some. The table includes some 200,000 clones, 75% to 90% detected once. Sequences were obtained from PBMCs. The receptors here all came from a woman between 40 and 50 years old in good health and CMV-seronegative.

The CDR3 is CASSPDLISYNEQFF. Here the CDR3 DNA reads TGTGCCAGCTCACCGGACTTGATATCCTACAATGAGCAGTTCTTC. The J gene is TRBJ2-1, the V gene TRBV18, with a weak D call TRBD2 (5 bases). The V end lost 3 bases, the J end lost 1 base, and 10 bases lay between the germline ends. There are 15 residues in the CDR3. Germline V gene lookup returns CDR1 KGHSH and CDR2 LQKENI.

This rearrangement joins TRBV29-1 to TRBJ1-4; D gene unclear. The CDR3 has 13 residues. Germline-derived CDR1 and CDR2 are SQVTM and ANQGSEA. Trimming cost V 4 bases and J 7 bases, with 13 bases left between them. The CDR3 nucleotides are TGCAGCGTTGTTTCCCAATTCGGTGAAAAACTGTTTTTT. It is translated as CSVVSQFGEKLFF. Variable domain in full (rest from reference TRBV29-1 and TRBJ1-4): SAVISQKPSRDICQRGTSLTIQCQVDSQVTMMFWYRQQPGQSLTLIATANQGSEATYESGFVIDKFPISRPNLTFSTLTVSNMSPEDSSIYLCSVVSQFGEKLFFGSGTQLSVL.

This clone was detected only a few times. The chain employs TRBV28 and TRBJ2-7; TRBD1 is a possible D gene (6 bases). Germline CDR1 MDHEN, CDR2 SYDVKM. V lost 2 bases and J lost 4, with 15 bases in between. The CDR3 consists of 15 residues. CDR3 nucleotides: TGTGCCAGCAGTTTAACCTTCGGACAGTGGTACGAGCAGTACTTC. It yields the protein CASSLTFGQWYEQYF.

The chain uses TRBV5-1 and TRBJ2-7; tentative D call: TRBD2 (5 bases). Germline V CDR1 and CDR2: SGHRS, YFSETQ. V gave up 0 bases and J gave up 2 bases, with 15 bases separating them. The CDR3 consists of 16 residues. The CDR3 loop is CASSLVGESPAYEQYF. The CDR3 DNA is TGCGCCAGCAGCTTGGTCGGGGAATCCCCCGCCTACGAGCAGTACTTC. The variable domain in full, with the rest retrieved from reference TRBV5-1 and TRBJ2-7, is KAGVTQTPRYLIKTRGQQVTLSCSPISGHRSVSWYQQTPGQGLQFLFEYFSETQRNKGNFPGRFSGRQFSNSRSEMNVSTLELGDSALYLCASSLVGESPAYEQYFGPGTRLTVT.

The chain recombines TRBV6-5 with TRBJ1-2, with D maybe TRBD1 (5 bases). The length of the CDR3 is 12 residues. Trimming took off 5 bases at V and 4 bases at J, with 8 bases between the two ends. Looked up from germline, CDR1 is MNHEY and CDR2 is SVGAGI. CDR3 protein: CASSPGFYGYTF. In nucleotides, the CDR3 is TGTGCCAGCAGTCCAGGGTTCTATGGCTACACCTTC.

The chain employs TRBV4-2 and TRBJ2-7; a possible D gene is TRBD1 (5 bases). Trimming cost V 4 bases and J 0 bases, with 13 bases left between them. The germline CDR1 and CDR2 sequences are LGHNA and YNFKEQ. This CDR3 contains 15 residues. Here the CDR3 reads CASSRETASSYEQYF. For the CDR3, the DNA is TGTGCCAGCAGCCGCGAGACAGCTAGCTCCTACGAGCAGTACTTC.

The CDR3: CASSLQDIRDEQYF. In DNA form, the CDR3 reads TGTGCCAGCAGCTTACAGGATATCCGAGACGAGCAGTACTTC. The chain links TRBV5-5 to TRBJ2-7; tentatively, D is TRBD1 (5 bases). Trimming left V 2 bases short and J 5 bases short, with 14 bases between. The CDR3 sequence is 14 residues long. Germline V gives CDR1 SGHKS, CDR2 YYEKEE (reference sequence).

This clone was detected only once. J is TRBJ2-5 and V is TRBV30, with TRBD2 matching over 9 bases. With 4 bases clipped from V and 5 bases from J, the junction kept 8 bases outside the gene matches. Germline assignment: CDR1 GTSNPN and CDR2 SVGIG (reference sequence). This CDR3 comprises 14 residues. The DNA for the CDR3 is TGTGCCTGGACCCCGGGACTAGCTTGGGAGACCCAGTACTTC. Protein sequence: CAWTPGLAWETQYF.